This is a list of T cell receptor beta chains from one sample in a study of shared T cell receptors in the human thymus. Profiling relied on immunoSEQ multiplex PCR, and the TCRdb table lists in-frame clones only, not all of them. The sample consists of hundreds of thousands of clones, approximately 87% of them appearing once. These data were likewise used in another study, on human thymus T cells.

Material: thymocytes. The source of these receptors is a boy under two years old with a congenital heart defect. Both conserved end residues are part of each CDR3. Each record gives: D gene, clone size, V gene, CDR3 length, J gene, CDR3 DNA, CDR3 protein. The D gene is left open where the match is weak. Size is omitted from some rows. Given values are once, few, many or a class for expanded clones.

NA	once	TRBV11-3	17	TRBJ1-2	TGTGCCAGCAGCCAGGCCCGCGGGGGCCCGCCTAACTATGGCTACACCTTC	CASSQARGGPPNYGYTF
NA	once	TRBV20-1	10	TRBJ2-7	TGCAGTGCTCTTTCCTACGAGCAGTACTTC	CSALSYEQYF
TRBD2	NA	TRBV29-1	14	TRBJ2-7	TGCAGCGCTAGCACTAGCGGGACTTTATACGAGCAGTACTTC	CSASTSGTLYEQYF
TRBD2	once	TRBV5-1	18	TRBJ2-3	TGCGCCAGCAGCGGAGAAGCGGGGCCTAAATACCTCACAGATACGCAGTATTTT	CASSGEAGPKYLTDTQYF
NA	NA	TRBV7-2	14	TRBJ2-7	TGTGCCAGCAGCTTAGCCCAGACTTCCTACGAGCAGTACTTC	CASSLAQTSYEQYF
NA	NA	TRBV28	16	TRBJ2-7	TGTGCCAGCAGTTTATACCCCGCGCGTCAGAGGTACGAGCAGTACTTC	CASSLYPARQRYEQYF
TRBD2	NA	TRBV29-1	14	TRBJ2-5	TGCAGCGCCGACGGGGCCTTAGCGGGAGAGACCCAGTACTTC	CSADGALAGETQYF
NA	few	TRBV28	13	TRBJ2-7	TGTGCCAGCAGTTTATTACTAGCATACGAGCAGTACTTC	CASSLLLAYEQYF
NA	NA	TRBV5-1	15	TRBJ2-2	TGCGCCAGCAGCTTGTCGCAGGGGAAACCCGGGGAGCTGTTTTTT	CASSLSQGKPGELFF
TRBD2	few	TRBV5-6	17	TRBJ2-4	TGTGCCAGCAGCTCGGTGGGGAGCGGGGTTCGCAAAAACATTCAGTACTTC	CASSSVGSGVRKNIQYF
TRBD2	NA	TRBV29-1	16	TRBJ2-1	TGCAGCACACCCGCTCGGACTAGCGGGAGTTACAATGAGCAGTTCTTC	CSTPARTSGSYNEQFF
TRBD1	few	TRBV28	15	TRBJ2-1	TGTGCCAGCAGATATACCGGACAGGGGTGGAATGAGCAGTTCTTC	CASRYTGQGWNEQFF
TRBD1	NA	TRBV25-1	15	TRBJ2-7	TGTGCCAGCAGCTCCGGGACAGGGGGCTCCTACGAGCAGTACTTC	CASSSGTGGSYEQYF
TRBD1	NA	TRBV19	14	TRBJ1-2	TGTGCCAGTAGTATAAGGGGGGACAGGGCGGGCTACACCTTC	CASSIRGDRAGYTF
TRBD2	NA	TRBV27	15	TRBJ2-1	TGTGCCAGCAGGGCTAGCGGGAGGCTGCCGAATGAGCAGTTCTTC	CASRASGRLPNEQFF
NA	NA	TRBV15	13	TRBJ1-2	TGTGCCACCAGCAGAGGCGGGGGGGACGGCTACACCTTC	CATSRGGGDGYTF
TRBD2	NA	TRBV19	18	TRBJ2-5	TGTGCCAGTAGTCCGACTAGCGGGAGGCCCCGATTCCAAGAGACCCAGTACTTC	CASSPTSGRPRFQETQYF
TRBD2	once	TRBV9	16	TRBJ2-7	TGTGCCAGCAGCGTAGAACCAGCGGGAACCTTCTACGAGCAGTACTTC	CASSVEPAGTFYEQYF
TRBD1	NA	TRBV4-3	17	TRBJ2-7	TGCGCCAGCAGCCCCTACACCCGGACAGGGATGGAGGACGAGCAGTACTTC	CASSPYTRTGMEDEQYF